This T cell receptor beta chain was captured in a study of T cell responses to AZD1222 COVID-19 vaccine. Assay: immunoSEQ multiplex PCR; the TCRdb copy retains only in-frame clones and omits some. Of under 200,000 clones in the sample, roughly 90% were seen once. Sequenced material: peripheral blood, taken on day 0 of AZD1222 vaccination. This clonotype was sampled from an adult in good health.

The CDR3 DNA reads TGTGCCAGCAGACGGACTAGCGGGAGTCGGGGGGAGACCCAGTACTTC. It translates to CASRRTSGSRGETQYF. This chain joins TRBV2 and TRBJ2-5; 13 bases are shared with TRBD2. The ends lost 6 bases at V and 5 bases at J; junction bases unmatched: 9. CDR3 length equals 16 residues. From germline, CDR1 is SNHLY and CDR2 FYNNEI.